These 7 T cell receptor beta chains originate from one sample sequenced in a study of CXCR3-negative and CXCR3-positive naive CD8 T cells. Overall study results and limits: Greater hydrophobicity was found in TRB CDR3s of CXCR3-positive naive cells than of CXCR3-negative naive cells.

UMI labels and 5' RACE were used to prepare the TRB cDNA libraries. TCRdb re-called the 5' RACE reads; every CDR3 protein appears as one record, without DNA. Here the sample table reports 150,000 to 180,000 distinct CDR3 sequences. Antigen specificity for these receptors is unknown. Sequencing used naive CXCR3+ CD8+ T cells from blood. Subset: CD45RO-CCR7+CD27+CD95- naive CD8+ T cells expressing CXCR3 (TNR3+). The receptors originated from a human donor in good health. Some clones in this sample may be carry-over from other donors' samples.

The V gene is TRBV7-9, the J gene TRBJ2-7. CDR1 SEHNR and CDR2 FQNEAQ come from the germline V gene (reference sequence). The CDR3 extends over 16 amino acids. CDR3 region: CASSLEPGRRSYEQYF.

V usage is TRBV28 and J usage is TRBJ2-7; the D call of TRBD1 rests on TCRdb alone, since no DNA is present to check it. Germline CDR1 MDHEN, CDR2 SYDVKM. CDR3 length: 14 amino acids. CDR3 sequence: CASNRPGGRYEQYF.

This chain links TRBV28 with TRBJ2-5; the TRBD2 assignment by TCRdb is unverifiable without DNA. Germline V gene data show CDR1 as MDHEN and CDR2 as SYDVKM. The CDR3 is 16 amino acids. CDR3 amino acids: CASSSSSGGNQETQYF.

The chain uses TRBV4-3 and TRBJ2-2. Germline CDR1 reads LGHNA; CDR2 reads YSLEER. The CDR3 consists of 15 residues. The CDR3 sequence is CASSQEFRIPGELFF.

J is TRBJ2-3 and V is TRBV12-3 or TRBV12-4. There are 13 residues in the CDR3. The CDR3 reads CASSFLETDTQYF.

Here the CDR3 reads CASTSRGRGTEAFF. V usage is TRBV5-4 and J usage is TRBJ1-1; the TCRdb D gene call, TRBD1, has no DNA to confirm it. This CDR3 spans 14 amino acids. Germline CDR1 and CDR2: SGHNT and YYREEE (reference sequence).

The V gene is TRBV28, the J gene TRBJ2-2; TCRdb outputs TRBD1, but without DNA this stays unchecked. CDR3 length: 17 residues. The germline V gene has CDR1 MDHEN and CDR2 SYDVKM. CDR3 in amino acids: CASSLIPGTGYTGELFF.